The 15 T cell receptor beta chains below all came from one sample that was sequenced in a study of HIV-infected patients and healthy controls. Whole blood was used without fractionation, so all unsorted peripheral T cells were included. Alpha and beta constant-region primers primed reverse transcription of approximately 460 ng RNA. Alpha and beta chain libraries were made separately by chain-specific third strand synthesis with multiplexing indices. TCRdb passed the 5' RACE reads through MiXCR, listing each CDR3 protein once. The data show 15,000 to 20,000 distinct CDR3 sequences, around 5.5% seen once. The specimen sequenced was blood. The receptors stem from an adult in good health.

This clonotype was observed many times. The genes are TRBV18 and TRBJ1-2; tentative D call: TRBD1 (5 bases). V was clipped by 4 bases and J by 2 bases, with 11 bases between them. Germline V gives CDR1 KGHSH, CDR2 LQKENI. The CDR3 is 14 amino acids. DNA of the CDR3: TGTGCCAGCTCACTAATGAAGGGGAACTATGGCTACACCTTC. As protein: CASSLMKGNYGYTF.

This clonotype was recorded many times. DNA of the CDR3: TGTGCCAGCAGGGATCGGGACAGGGAGACACAGCCCCAGCATTTT. This encodes CASRDRDRETQPQHF. The rearrangement links TRBV2 to TRBJ1-5, with TRBD1 matching over 9 bases. J lost 7 bases, V lost 6 bases, and 10 bases had no gene match. The CDR3 sequence is 15 residues long. CDR1 is SNHLY, CDR2 FYNNEI, per germline.

This clonotype has a count of ten or more. The chain is built from TRBV30 and TRBJ2-7, with a possible D match to TRBD1 (6 bases). CDR1 is GTSNPN and CDR2 is SVGIG in the germline V gene (reference sequence). Trimming cost V 2 bases and J 2 bases, with 13 bases left between them. This CDR3 is 14 amino acids long. DNA for the CDR3: TGTGCCTGGAGTACAGGGTTAAAGCCCTACGAGCAGTACTTC. Translation gives CAWSTGLKPYEQYF.

This clonotype has ten or more counts. The rearrangement joins TRBV20-1 to TRBJ2-3; 12 bases agree with TRBD2. The germline CDR1 and CDR2 sequences are DFQATT and SNEGSKA (reference sequence). This CDR3 contains 17 residues. Trimming cost V 3 bases and J 2 bases; bases outside gene matches: 9. CDR3 in amino acids: CSARTGLAGGVTDTQYF. The CDR3 coding sequence is TGCAGTGCTAGGACTGGGCTAGCGGGGGGGGTCACAGATACGCAGTATTTT.

At least ten counts were recorded for this clonotype. V and J are TRBV18 and TRBJ1-4; D unclear. Germline-derived CDR1 and CDR2 are KGHSH and LQKENI. V shed 6 bases and J shed 5 bases, with 13 bases lying between them. The CDR3 sequence is 14 residues long. The CDR3 protein is CASSRTDGNEKLFF. The CDR3, as DNA: TGTGCCAGCTCCCGCACGGACGGAAATGAAAAACTGTTTTTT.

The rearrangement links TRBV29-1 to TRBJ2-5, with D perhaps TRBD1 (5 bases). Germline CDR1 is SQVTM and CDR2 is ANQGSEA. Trimming cost V 5 bases and J 2 bases, with 9 bases left between them. The CDR3 covers 12 residues. In nucleotides, the CDR3 is TGCAGCGTTCTCTCAGGGCAAGAGACCCAGTACTTC. This gives the protein CSVLSGQETQYF.

This clonotype has ten or more counts. The V call is TRBV2, the J call TRBJ1-5; a weak D match, TRBD1 (5 bases). Trimming left V 2 bases short and J 4 bases short, with 12 bases between. This CDR3 contains 15 residues. The V gene's germline CDR1 is SNHLY and CDR2 FYNNEI. CDR3: CASSEKLAGNQPQHF. The CDR3 DNA reads TGTGCCAGCAGTGAAAAATTGGCAGGGAATCAGCCCCAGCATTTT.

Many counts were recorded for this clonotype. V gene TRBV6-1 combines with J gene TRBJ2-5; 7 nucleotides align to TRBD1. Trimming cost V 10 bases and J 4 bases; bases outside gene matches: 15. CDR1 and CDR2 (germline): MNHNS, SASEGT. The CDR3 extends over 15 amino acids. As DNA, the CDR3 is TGTGCCACCGGTTGGGCAGGGGGTAACGTAGAGACCCAGTACTTC. This encodes CATGWAGGNVETQYF.

This clonotype was observed many times. The V gene is TRBV12-3 or TRBV12-4, the J gene TRBJ2-7; TRBD1 matches at 7 bases. The CDR3 is made up of 14 amino acids. Trimming took 2 bases from V and 2 from J; bases not matched to a gene: 3. CDR3 residues: CASSLRDSTYEQYF. The CDR3 DNA reads as TGTGCCAGCAGTTTAAGGGACAGTACCTACGAGCAGTACTTC.

This clonotype was seen many times. The chain employs TRBV29-1 and TRBJ2-6, with TRBD2 identical over 9 bases. The CDR3 totals 18 residues. CDR1 and CDR2 from the germline V gene are SQVTM and ANQGSEA. J lost 3 bases, V lost 2 bases, and 11 bases had no gene match. CDR3 in DNA: TGCAGCGTTGAAAATTCGAGCGGGGGGCCTTATGGGGCCAACGTCCTGACTTTC. It encodes CSVENSSGGPYGANVLTF.

This clonotype was detected ten times or more. The J gene is TRBJ1-2, the V gene TRBV28, with D possibly matching TRBD1 (5 bases). Germline CDR1 and CDR2: MDHEN and SYDVKM. The CDR3 spans 12 residues. The V gene lost 4 bases and the J gene lost 7 bases, with 10 bases spanning the gap. The CDR3 sequence: CASSSGIGGYTF. The CDR3 DNA sequence: TGTGCCAGCAGTTCAGGGATTGGTGGCTACACCTTC.

This clonotype came up a few times. V is TRBV5-1 and J is TRBJ2-2; TRBD1 might be the D (5 bases). CDR1 is SGHRS and CDR2 is YFSETQ in the germline V gene. The CDR3 runs 17 residues. V dropped 3 bases and J dropped 4 bases, with 19 bases sitting between them. The DNA of the CDR3 is TGCGCCAGCAGCTATGGTCAGGGAAGGCGAGCCACCGGGGAGCTGTTTTTT. Translated: CASSYGQGRRATGELFF.

Many counts were recorded for this clonotype. The genes are TRBV7-2 and TRBJ2-7, with 10 bases fitting TRBD2. Germline loops: CDR1 SGHTA, CDR2 FQGNSA. This CDR3 spans 17 amino acids. Germline trimming cut 3 bases from V and 0 bases from J; bases unmatched to any gene: 8. The CDR3 here is CASSFSRLAGASYEQYF. The CDR3 DNA follows: TGTGCCAGCAGCTTCAGCAGGCTAGCGGGGGCCTCCTACGAGCAGTACTTC.

In its sample, this clonotype was seen many times. The chain recombines TRBV9 with TRBJ2-1; D gene ambiguous. Trimming removed 1 base from V and 7 bases from J, with 3 bases in between. The CDR3 is 11 residues long. From germline, CDR1 is SGDLS and CDR2 YYNGEE. The CDR3 reads CASSVRNEQFF. The CDR3 coding sequence is TGTGCCAGCAGCGTACGAAATGAGCAGTTCTTC.

This clonotype occurred many times. This chain connects TRBV10-3 to TRBJ1-2, with TRBD1 as a possible D gene (6 bases). V was clipped by 0 bases and J by 4 bases, with 9 bases between them. The CDR3 is made up of 14 amino acids. CDR1 is ENHRY and CDR2 is SYGVKD in the germline V gene. The CDR3 coding sequence is TGTGCCATCAGTGAGTCTGGGGGCGGCTATGGCTACACCTTC. This encodes CAISESGGGYGYTF.